The 3 T cell receptor beta chains below come from one sample, sequenced in a study of T cell responses to AZD1222 COVID-19 vaccine. Here immunoSEQ multiplex PCR was the method, and the copy in TCRdb shows in-frame clones only, minus some. The table has about 120,000 clones, approximately 88% seen once. The sequenced sample was peripheral blood, obtained on day 0 of AZD1222 vaccination. The receptors come from an adult in good health.

J is TRBJ1-1 and V is TRBV18; D is unclear. Trimming left V 3 bases short and J 0 bases short, with 11 bases between. This CDR3 has 15 residues. The germline V gene has CDR1 KGHSH and CDR2 LQKENI. The CDR3 loop is CASSPGSVMNTEAFF. The CDR3 DNA sequence: TGTGCCAGCTCACCTGGTTCAGTTATGAACACTGAAGCTTTCTTT.

The gene calls are TRBV5-1 and TRBJ2-7; D is perhaps TRBD1 (6 bases). Germline-derived CDR1 and CDR2 are SGHRS and YFSETQ. V gave up 3 bases and J gave up 2 bases, with 15 bases separating them. The CDR3 loop spans 15 amino acids. The CDR3 loop is CASSSVGGLAYEQYF. CDR3 DNA sequence: TGCGCCAGCAGCTCGGTTGGGGGCTTAGCCTACGAGCAGTACTTC.

The chain has TRBV15 and TRBJ2-7; tentatively, D is TRBD1 (6 bases). Germline lookup yields CDR1 LNHNV and CDR2 YYDKDF (reference sequence). Deletions cut 3 bases from V and 1 base from J, with 10 bases between. This CDR3 is built from 14 residues. The CDR3: CATSSGDTSYEQYF. The CDR3 DNA sequence: TGTGCCACCAGCAGTGGGGACACTTCCTACGAGCAGTACTTC.